This T cell receptor (beta chain) is drawn from a study of shared clonotypes between healthy human individuals. Study overall: Each donor had three CD4 naive, three CD4 memory, two CD8 naive and one CD8 memory plate.

Germline trimming cut 4 bases from V and 2 bases from J; bases unmatched to any gene: 2. The CDR3 covers 13 residues. Germline V CDR1 and CDR2: SGHDT, YYEEEE. Whole-study findings and limits: Investigators expected sequencing depth to affect clonotype sharing among donors. Larger estimated richness was generally recorded for naive subsets relative to memory subsets.

Remarks on this clone: Its specificity is not known.

Samples underwent the assay at deep level. Some clones are missing from TCRdb's copy, which holds only in-frame ones; the method was immunoSEQ multiplex PCR. The data hold under 1,100,000 clones, with about 74% observed a single time. The receptor was derived from a man between 18 and 35 years old in good health. Sequenced material: memory CD4+ T cells sorted from blood. Subset reported: CD45RA-negative fraction. This rearrangement joins TRBV5-6 to TRBJ2-5, with 7 bases lining up with TRBD1. CDR3 sequence: CASSRDSQETQYF. The CDR3 nucleotides read TGTGCCAGCAGCAGGGACAGTCAAGAGACCCAGTACTTC.